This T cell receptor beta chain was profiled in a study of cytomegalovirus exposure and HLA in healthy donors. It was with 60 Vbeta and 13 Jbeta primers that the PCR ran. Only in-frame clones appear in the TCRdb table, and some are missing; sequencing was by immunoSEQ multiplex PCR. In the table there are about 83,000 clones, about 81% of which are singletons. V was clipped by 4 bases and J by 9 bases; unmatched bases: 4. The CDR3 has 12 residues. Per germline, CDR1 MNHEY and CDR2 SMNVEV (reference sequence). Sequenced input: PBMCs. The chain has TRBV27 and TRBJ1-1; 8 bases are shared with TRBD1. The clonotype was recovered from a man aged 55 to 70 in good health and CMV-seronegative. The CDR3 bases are TGTGCCAGCAGTTGGGGGACAGGACAAGCTTTCTTT. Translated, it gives CASSWGTGQAFF.